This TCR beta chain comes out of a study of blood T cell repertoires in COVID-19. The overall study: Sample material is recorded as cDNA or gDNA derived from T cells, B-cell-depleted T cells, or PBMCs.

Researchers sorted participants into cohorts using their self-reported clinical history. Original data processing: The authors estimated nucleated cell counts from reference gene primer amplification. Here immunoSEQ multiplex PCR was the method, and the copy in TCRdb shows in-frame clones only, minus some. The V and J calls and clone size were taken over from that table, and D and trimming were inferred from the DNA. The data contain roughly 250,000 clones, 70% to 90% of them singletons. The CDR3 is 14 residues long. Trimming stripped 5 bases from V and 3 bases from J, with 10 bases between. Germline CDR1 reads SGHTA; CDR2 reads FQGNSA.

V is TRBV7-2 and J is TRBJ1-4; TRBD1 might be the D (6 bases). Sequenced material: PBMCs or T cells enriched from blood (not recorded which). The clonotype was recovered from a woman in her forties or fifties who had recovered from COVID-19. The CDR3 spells CASSPDSPNEKLFF. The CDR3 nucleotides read TGTGCCAGCAGCCCGGACAGTCCTAATGAAAAACTGTTTTTT. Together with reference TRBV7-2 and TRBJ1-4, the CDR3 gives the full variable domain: GAGVSQSPSNKVTEKGKDVELRCDPISGHTALYWYRQSLGQGLEFLIYFQGNSAPDKSGLPSDRFSAERTGGSVSTLTIQRTQQEDSAVYLCASSPDSPNEKLFFGSGTQLSVL.